Presented here are 9 T cell receptor beta chains from one specimen sequenced in a study of human T cells and chemical hapten exposure (dated by TCRdb to 2020 to 2022). Library preparation was by RACE. This sample was sequenced with a NextSeq 500. The public reads were quality trimmed at Q25 with fastp and then assembled into clones with MiXCR by TCRdb, keeping productive beta chains. Each CDR3 protein appears once, grouped with its most common genes and DNA. The sample includes approximately 40,000 distinct CDR3 sequences, with 3% to 3.5% observed a single time. About 6.9% of the sample lies in the top ten. Read against the paper, the sample's time point label means: patch test 2, 6 weeks after DPC sensitization. Interpreted using the paper, the treatment or condition label stands for: therapeutic diphenylcyclopropenone sensitization with weekly scalp DPC. Sequencing used whole blood, obtained in connection with sensitization to the hapten diphenylcyclopropenone (DPC). These receptors originate from a man aged 35 to 55 with alopecia areata. Some clones in this sample may be carry-over from other donors' samples.

This clonotype was counted many times. The genes are TRBV27 and TRBJ2-7, with D possibly TRBD2 on 5 matching bases. CDR3 length: 15 amino acids. Germline values: CDR1 MNHEY, CDR2 SMNVEV (reference sequence). V was pared by 3 bases and J by 5 bases, with 17 bases between. For the CDR3, the DNA is TGTGCCAGCAGTTTGTTAGGACTCCCGTCGAACGAGCAGTACTTC. This codes for CASSLLGLPSNEQYF.

At least ten counts were recorded for this clonotype. The V and J genes are TRBV7-9 and TRBJ2-1; 8 nucleotides line up with TRBD2. The CDR3 consists of 14 residues. Losses at the gene ends were 2 bases for V and 6 bases for J; bases not matched to a gene: 3. CDR1 SEHNR and CDR2 FQNEAQ come from the germline V gene (reference sequence). The CDR3 is CASSLWTSSNEQFF. CDR3 in DNA: TGTGCCAGCAGCTTATGGACTAGCAGCAATGAGCAGTTCTTC.

This clonotype was recorded at least ten times. The gene calls are TRBV20-1 and TRBJ2-7; D remains ambiguous. The CDR3 consists of 13 residues. V lost 2 bases and J lost 7, with 15 bases in between. Per the germline V gene, CDR1 is DFQATT and CDR2 is SNEGSKA (reference sequence). The CDR3 nucleotides are TGCAGTGCTAGACGGCTTTCCGGACGGGAGCAGTACTTC. It codes for CSARRLSGREQYF.

This clonotype was counted ten times or more. The chain employs TRBV7-8 and TRBJ2-3; 9 bases agree with TRBD2. Germline V lookup: CDR1 SGHVS, CDR2 FQNEAQ. The V gene end was trimmed by 3 bases and the J gene end by 1 base; junction bases not matched to a gene: 2. CDR3 size: 15 residues. For the CDR3, the DNA is TGTGCCAGCAGCTTGGGACTAGCTCGCACAGATACGCAGTATTTT. Its protein is CASSLGLARTDTQYF.

This clonotype occurred many times. This CDR3 is CSASQQTGFAEAFF. In DNA form, the CDR3 reads TGCAGTGCTAGCCAACAGACAGGGTTTGCTGAAGCTTTCTTT. V is TRBV20-1 and J is TRBJ1-1; 7 bases are shared with TRBD1. Germline values: CDR1 DFQATT, CDR2 SNEGSKA (reference sequence). The junction had 10 bases not matched to a gene; V was cut back by 3 bases and J by 6 bases. This CDR3 region has 14 residues.

This clonotype appeared many times. The V and J genes are TRBV5-4 and TRBJ1-1; D gene unclear. The germline V gene has CDR1 SGHNT and CDR2 YYREEE (reference sequence). The germline V and J ends were trimmed by 1 base and 8 bases, with 12 bases remaining between them. This CDR3 region has 13 residues. CDR3 loop: CASSLYGSKEAFF. The CDR3 nucleotides read TGTGCCAGCAGCTTGTATGGCAGCAAGGAAGCTTTCTTT.

This clonotype has ten or more counts. This chain connects TRBV7-8 to TRBJ2-1; possibly TRBD2 for D (5 bases). Trimming removed 7 bases at V and 9 bases at J, with 10 bases between. The CDR3 runs to 11 residues. Looked up from germline, CDR1 is SGHVS and CDR2 is FQNEAQ. For the CDR3, the DNA is TGTGCCAGCACCCTAGCCGCTGAGCAGTTCTTC. Its protein product is CASTLAAEQFF.

This clonotype was seen repeatedly, ten times or more. The chain is built from TRBV6-5 and TRBJ2-5; D ambiguous. Germline V gene sequence: CDR1 MNHEY, CDR2 SVGAGI. V shed 0 bases and J shed 3 bases, with 14 bases lying between them. The CDR3 totals 16 residues. CDR3 in DNA: TGTGCCAGCAGTTACTCGTTGGCTAGAAAAGAAGAGACCCAGTACTTC. Protein: CASSYSLARKEETQYF.

This clonotype was observed at least ten times. DNA for the CDR3: TGTGCCAGCTCACCCATCCGCTCCTACAATGAGCAGTTCTTC. It yields the protein CASSPIRSYNEQFF. The chain combines TRBV18 with TRBJ2-1; D is ambiguous. V was trimmed by 3 bases and J by 0 bases, leaving 6 bases between them. CDR1 is KGHSH, CDR2 LQKENI, per germline. This CDR3 region has 14 residues.